The 15 T cell receptor beta chains below come from one sample, sequenced in a study of T-cell memory formation after mild COVID-19. TCRdb ran MiXCR on the 5' RACE reads and lists one entry per CDR3 protein. The sample consists of 410,000 or so distinct CDR3 sequences, less than 25% of them appearing once. Sequencing was done on a sample of PBMCs or a T cell subset sorted from them (not recorded which). These receptors originate from an adult woman who had mild COVID-19 (a few samples of this study predate the infection). Cell type and time point are not known.

The chain employs TRBV4-3 and TRBJ2-1, with 10 bases matching TRBD2. This CDR3 is built from 18 residues. Trimming removed 0 bases from V and 6 bases from J; junction bases left unmatched: 11. Germline V gene data show CDR1 as LGHNA and CDR2 as YSLEER. CDR3 DNA: TGCGCCAGCAGCCAAGATCGGCGGCTAGCGGGAGTGGCCAATGAGCAGTTCTTC. Translating it yields CASSQDRRLAGVANEQFF.

This sequence joins TRBV27 and TRBJ2-5; a weak D match, TRBD2 (7 bases). V lost 3 bases to trimming and J lost 3 bases, with 11 bases between them. The CDR3 spans 14 residues. Germline lookup yields CDR1 MNHEY and CDR2 SMNVEV (reference sequence). The CDR3: CASSFAGAEETQYF. The CDR3 DNA is TGTGCCAGCAGTTTCGCGGGGGCGGAAGAGACCCAGTACTTC.

This clonotype has more than one count but fewer than ten. The V and J genes are TRBV6-5 and TRBJ2-7, with 14 bases identical to TRBD2. V shed 6 bases and J 2 bases; nucleotides not matched to a gene: 6. The length of the CDR3 is 16 residues. Germline CDR1 reads MNHEY; CDR2 reads SVGAGI. The CDR3: CASSRLTSGRAYEQYF. In DNA form, the CDR3 reads TGTGCCAGCAGCCGATTGACTAGCGGGAGGGCCTACGAGCAGTACTTC.

V usage is TRBV25-1 and J usage is TRBJ1-1; D not certain. Trimming removed 5 bases at V and 4 bases at J, with 23 bases between. The germline gives CDR1 MGHDK, CDR2 SYGVNS. The CDR3 runs 17 residues. For the CDR3, the DNA is TGTGCCAGCAGTCCCCTAAAGGAGAGCCCCCGGGGCACTGAAGCTTTCTTT. Translation gives CASSPLKESPRGTEAFF.

This clonotype was detected only a few times. The chain combines TRBV7-2 with TRBJ2-3; 7 nucleotides align to TRBD1. CDR1 is SGHTA, CDR2 FQGNSA, per germline. Germline trimming cut 5 bases from V and 1 base from J; bases unmatched to any gene: 6. The CDR3 has 15 amino acids. Here the CDR3 DNA reads TGTGCCAGCAGCGCCTCACAGGGGCGCACAGATACGCAGTATTTT. Residues: CASSASQGRTDTQYF.

V and J are TRBV20-1 and TRBJ1-1; D unclear. Trimming took 5 bases from V and 0 from J, leaving 16 bases between them. CDR3 size: 15 residues. Per germline, CDR1 DFQATT and CDR2 SNEGSKA (reference sequence). The DNA for the CDR3 is TGCAGTGCTCCTGGGCCGATGACAATGAACACTGAAGCTTTCTTT. Translating gives CSAPGPMTMNTEAFF.

The chain uses TRBV20-1 and TRBJ1-1; D perhaps matches TRBD1 (6 bases). Looked up from germline, CDR1 is DFQATT and CDR2 is SNEGSKA (reference sequence). V shed 5 bases and J shed 1 base, with 8 bases lying between them. The CDR3 totals 12 residues. CDR3 residues: CSAPRGNTEAFF. In nucleotides, the CDR3 is TGCAGTGCTCCCAGGGGGAACACTGAAGCTTTCTTT.

This clonotype has just a few counts. This chain links TRBV7-9 with TRBJ1-5; a possible D gene is TRBD1 (5 bases). Trimming removed 1 base from V and 4 bases from J, with 11 bases in between. This CDR3 has 15 residues. CDR1 and CDR2 (germline): SEHNR, FQNEAQ (reference sequence). The CDR3 DNA reads as TGTGCCAGCAGCTTAGTGGGGGGATCAAATCAGCCCCAGCATTTT. Its protein is CASSLVGGSNQPQHF.

The rearrangement uses TRBV15 and TRBJ2-1; D ambiguous. Per the germline V gene, CDR1 is LNHNV and CDR2 is YYDKDF (reference sequence). Deletions cut 0 bases from V and 0 bases from J, with 9 bases between. The CDR3 runs to 16 residues. As DNA, the CDR3 is TGTGCCACCAGCAGAGATCCCACGGGCTCCTACAATGAGCAGTTCTTC. Translating gives CATSRDPTGSYNEQFF.

This clonotype occurred a few times. The chain's CDR3 is CASRKSLNTEAFF. The CDR3 DNA reads as TGTGCCAGCAGAAAGAGTCTGAACACTGAAGCTTTCTTT. The chain couples TRBV2 to TRBJ1-1; D is uncertain. The germline V and J ends were trimmed by 6 bases and 0 bases, with 8 bases remaining between them. The CDR3 contains 13 residues. Germline loops: CDR1 SNHLY, CDR2 FYNNEI.

By share, this clonotype counts as medium-sized. The V gene is TRBV11-1, the J gene TRBJ1-1; weak D call: TRBD1 (5 bases). The CDR3 runs 15 residues. V lost 1 base, J lost 5 bases, and 14 bases lay in between. The germline gives CDR1 SGHAT, CDR2 FQDESV (reference sequence). The CDR3 here is CASSLGRQRGTEAFF. CDR3 sequence (DNA): TGTGCCAGCAGCTTAGGACGTCAGAGGGGAACTGAAGCTTTCTTT.

This clonotype was seen repeatedly, ten times or more. The J gene is TRBJ1-2, the V gene TRBV27; 7 bases align to TRBD1. CDR3 size: 12 residues. J gave up 7 bases and V 5 bases, and 4 bases lay outside the gene matches. The germline CDR1 and CDR2 sequences are MNHEY and SMNVEV (reference sequence). The CDR3: CASSVGGIGYTF. The CDR3 bases are TGTGCCAGCAGTGTAGGGGGCATTGGCTACACCTTC.

The chain uses TRBV7-9 and TRBJ1-6; 9 positions agree with TRBD1. The CDR3 has 14 residues. CDR1 and CDR2 (germline): SEHNR, FQNEAQ (reference sequence). Trimming removed 7 bases from V and 7 bases from J; junction bases left unmatched: 5. CDR3 bases: TGTGCCAGCAAGTGGGGGACAGGGAATTCACCCCTCCACTTT. Amino acid sequence: CASKWGTGNSPLHF.

A few counts support this clonotype. The chain is built from TRBV12-3 or TRBV12-4 and TRBJ2-5; unclear D gene. The CDR3 extends over 13 amino acids. The germline V and J ends were trimmed by 4 bases and 5 bases, with 11 bases remaining between them. The chain's CDR3 is CASSSYPGETQYF. The CDR3 nucleotides are TGTGCCAGCAGTTCCTACCCCGGTGAGACCCAGTACTTC.

This chain links TRBV6-5 with TRBJ2-7; TRBD2 aligns across 8 bases. Unmatched junction bases numbered 9, after V lost 11 bases and J lost 3 bases. Looked up from germline, CDR1 is MNHEY and CDR2 is SVGAGI. This CDR3 region has 13 residues. DNA of the CDR3: TGTGCCGCAGAGTCTGCGGGAGGCTACGAGCAGTACTTC. Translation: CAAESAGGYEQYF.